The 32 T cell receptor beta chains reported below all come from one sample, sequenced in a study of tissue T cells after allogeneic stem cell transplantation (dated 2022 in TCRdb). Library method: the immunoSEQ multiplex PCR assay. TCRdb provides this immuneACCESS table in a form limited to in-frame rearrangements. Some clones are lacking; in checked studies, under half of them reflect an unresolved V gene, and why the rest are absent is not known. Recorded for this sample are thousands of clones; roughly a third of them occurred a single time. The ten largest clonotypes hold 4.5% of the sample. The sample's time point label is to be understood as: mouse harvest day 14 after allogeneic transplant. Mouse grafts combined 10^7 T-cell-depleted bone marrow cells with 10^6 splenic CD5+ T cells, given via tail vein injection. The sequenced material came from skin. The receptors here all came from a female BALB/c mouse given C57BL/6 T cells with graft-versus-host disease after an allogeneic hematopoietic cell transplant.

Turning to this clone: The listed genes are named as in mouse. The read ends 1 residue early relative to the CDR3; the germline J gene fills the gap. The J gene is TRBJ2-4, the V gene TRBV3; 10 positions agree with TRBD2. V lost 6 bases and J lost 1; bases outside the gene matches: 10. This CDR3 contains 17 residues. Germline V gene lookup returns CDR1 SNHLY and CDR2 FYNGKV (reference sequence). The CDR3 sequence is CASSRFWGGEGQNTLYF. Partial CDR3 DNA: TGTGCCAGCAGTCGATTCTGGGGGGGCGAGGGTCAAAACACCTTGTAC.

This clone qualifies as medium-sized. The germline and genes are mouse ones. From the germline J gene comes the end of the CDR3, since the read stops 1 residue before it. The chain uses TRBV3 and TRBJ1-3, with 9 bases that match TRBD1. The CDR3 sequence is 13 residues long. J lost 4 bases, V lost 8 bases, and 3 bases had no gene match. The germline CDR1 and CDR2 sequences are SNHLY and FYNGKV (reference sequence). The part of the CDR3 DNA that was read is TGTGCCAGCTACAGGGGGCTGGGAAATACGCTCTAT. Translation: CASYRGLGNTLY. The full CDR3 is CASYRGLGNTLYF. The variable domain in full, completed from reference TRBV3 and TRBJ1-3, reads GPKVLQIPSHQIIDMGQMVTLNCDPVSNHLYFYWYKQILGQQMEFLVNFYNGKVMEKSKLFKDQFSVERPDGSYFTLKIQPTALEDSAVYFCASYRGLGNTLYFGEGSRLIVV.

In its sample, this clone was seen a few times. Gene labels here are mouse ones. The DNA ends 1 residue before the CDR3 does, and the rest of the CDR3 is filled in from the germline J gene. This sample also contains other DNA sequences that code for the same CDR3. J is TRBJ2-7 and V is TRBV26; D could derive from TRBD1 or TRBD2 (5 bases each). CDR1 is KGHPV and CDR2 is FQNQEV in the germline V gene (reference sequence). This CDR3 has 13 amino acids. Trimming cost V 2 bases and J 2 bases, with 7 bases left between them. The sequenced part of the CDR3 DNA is TGTGCCAGCAGTCTGAGGGGACCCTATGAACAGTAC. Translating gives CASSLRGPYEQY. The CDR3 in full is CASSLRGPYEQYF. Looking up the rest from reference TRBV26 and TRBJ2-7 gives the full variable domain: NSKVIQTPRYLVKGQGQKAKMRCIPEKGHPVVFWYQQNKNNEFKFLINFQNQEVLQQIDMTEKRFSAECPSNSPCSLEIQSSEAGDSALYLCASSLRGPYEQYFGPGTRLTVL.

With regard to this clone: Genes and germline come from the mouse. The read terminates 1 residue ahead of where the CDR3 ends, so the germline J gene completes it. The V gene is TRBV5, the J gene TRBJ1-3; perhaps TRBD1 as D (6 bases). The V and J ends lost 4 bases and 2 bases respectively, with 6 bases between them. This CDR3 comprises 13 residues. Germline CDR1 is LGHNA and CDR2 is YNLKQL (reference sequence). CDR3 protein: CASSRDTGNTLYF. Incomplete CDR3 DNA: TGTGCCAGCAGCCGGGACACTGGAAATACGCTCTAT.

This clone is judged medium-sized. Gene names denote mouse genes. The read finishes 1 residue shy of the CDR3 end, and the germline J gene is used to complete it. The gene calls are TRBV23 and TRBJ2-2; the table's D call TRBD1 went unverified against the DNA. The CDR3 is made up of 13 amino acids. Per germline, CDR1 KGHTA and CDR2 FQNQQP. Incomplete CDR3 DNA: TGCTCCAGCAGTCAATCGAGCAGGGGGCAGCTCTAC. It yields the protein CSSSQSSRGQLY. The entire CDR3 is CSSSQSSRGQLYF.

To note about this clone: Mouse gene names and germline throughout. CDR3 DNA (partial): TGTGCTAGCAGTGCCCACAATAGTCAAAACACCTTGTAC. Its translation is CASSAHNSQNTLY. The full CDR3 protein is CASSAHNSQNTLYF. The chain carries TRBV29 and TRBJ2-4; D is uncertain. The CDR3 end is not reached by the read, which stops 1 residue before it; the germline J gene fills it in. The V and J ends lost 5 bases and 0 bases respectively, with 9 bases between them. The CDR3 covers 14 residues. Germline values: CDR1 MSHET, CDR2 SYDVDS.

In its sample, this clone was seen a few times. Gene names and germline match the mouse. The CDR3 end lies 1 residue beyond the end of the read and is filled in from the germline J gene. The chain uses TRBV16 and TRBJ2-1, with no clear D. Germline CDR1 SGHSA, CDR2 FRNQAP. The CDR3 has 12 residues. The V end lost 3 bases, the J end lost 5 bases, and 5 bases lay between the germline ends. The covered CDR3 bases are TGTGCAAGCAGCTTGGGAAATGCTGAGCAGTTC. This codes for CASSLGNAEQF. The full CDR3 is CASSLGNAEQFF.

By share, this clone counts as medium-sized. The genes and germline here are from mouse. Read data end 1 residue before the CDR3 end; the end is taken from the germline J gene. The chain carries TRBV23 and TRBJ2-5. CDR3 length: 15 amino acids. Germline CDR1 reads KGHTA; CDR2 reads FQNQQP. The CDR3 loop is CSSSQSRQNQDTQYF. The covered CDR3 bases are TGCTCCAGCAGTCAATCGCGGCAAAACCAAGACACCCAGTAC.

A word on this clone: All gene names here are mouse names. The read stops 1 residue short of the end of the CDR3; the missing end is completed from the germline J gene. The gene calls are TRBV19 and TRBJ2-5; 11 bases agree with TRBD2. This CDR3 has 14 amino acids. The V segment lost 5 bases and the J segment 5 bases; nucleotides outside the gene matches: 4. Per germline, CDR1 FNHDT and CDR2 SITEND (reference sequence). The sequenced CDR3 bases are TGTGCCAGCAGCTCCGGACTGGGGGGAGACACCCAGTAC. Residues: CASSSGLGGDTQY. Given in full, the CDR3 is CASSSGLGGDTQYF.

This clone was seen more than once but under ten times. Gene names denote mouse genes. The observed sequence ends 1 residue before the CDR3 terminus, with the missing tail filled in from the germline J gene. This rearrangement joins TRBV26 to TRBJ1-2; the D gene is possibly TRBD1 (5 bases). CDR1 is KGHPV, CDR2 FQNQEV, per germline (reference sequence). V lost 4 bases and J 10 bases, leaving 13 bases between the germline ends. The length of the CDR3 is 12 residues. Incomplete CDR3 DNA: TGTGCCAGCAGTCCCCGGGGGGGTGGCTACACC. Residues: CASSPRGGGYT. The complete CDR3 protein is CASSPRGGGYTF.

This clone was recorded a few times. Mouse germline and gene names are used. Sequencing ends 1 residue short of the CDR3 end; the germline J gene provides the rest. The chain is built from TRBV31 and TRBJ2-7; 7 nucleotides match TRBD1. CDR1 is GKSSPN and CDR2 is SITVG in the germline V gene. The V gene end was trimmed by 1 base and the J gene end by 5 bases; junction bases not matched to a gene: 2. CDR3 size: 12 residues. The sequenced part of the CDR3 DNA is TGTGCCTGGAGTCGAGACAGGGATGAACAGTAC. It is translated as CAWSRDRDEQY. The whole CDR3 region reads CAWSRDRDEQYF. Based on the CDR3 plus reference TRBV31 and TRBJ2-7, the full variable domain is AQTIHQWPVAEIKAVGSPLSLGCTIKGKSSPNLYWYWQATGGTLQQLFYSITVGQVESVVQLNLSASRPKDDQFILSTEKLLLSHSGFYLCAWSRDRDEQYFGPGTRLTVL.

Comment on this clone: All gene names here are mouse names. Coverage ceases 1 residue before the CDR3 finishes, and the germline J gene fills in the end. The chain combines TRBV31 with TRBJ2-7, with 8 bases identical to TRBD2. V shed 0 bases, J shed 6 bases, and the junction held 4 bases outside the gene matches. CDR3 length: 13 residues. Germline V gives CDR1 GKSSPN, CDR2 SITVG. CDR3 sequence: CAWSLGGAGEQYF. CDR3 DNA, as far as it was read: TGTGCCTGGAGTCTGGGGGGGGCGGGTGAACAGTAC.

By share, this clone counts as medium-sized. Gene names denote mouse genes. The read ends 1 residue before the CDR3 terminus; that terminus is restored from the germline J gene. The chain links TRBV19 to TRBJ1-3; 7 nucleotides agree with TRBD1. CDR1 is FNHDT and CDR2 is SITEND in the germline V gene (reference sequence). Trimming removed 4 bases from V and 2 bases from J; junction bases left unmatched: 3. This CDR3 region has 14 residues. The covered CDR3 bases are TGTGCCAGCAGTCCGACAGGGCCTGGAAATACGCTCTAT. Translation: CASSPTGPGNTLY. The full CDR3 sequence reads CASSPTGPGNTLYF.

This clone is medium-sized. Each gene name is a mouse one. The CDR3 spells CASSPAGAYEQYF. The part of the CDR3 DNA that was read is TGTGCCAGCAGTCCCGCAGGGGCCTATGAACAGTAC. This sequence joins TRBV14 and TRBJ2-7; possibly TRBD1 for D (6 bases). The read finishes 1 residue shy of the CDR3 end, and the germline J gene is used to complete it. V dropped 4 bases and J dropped 2 bases, with 10 bases sitting between them. This CDR3 spans 13 amino acids. The germline V gene has CDR1 SGHDT and CDR2 FRDEAV.

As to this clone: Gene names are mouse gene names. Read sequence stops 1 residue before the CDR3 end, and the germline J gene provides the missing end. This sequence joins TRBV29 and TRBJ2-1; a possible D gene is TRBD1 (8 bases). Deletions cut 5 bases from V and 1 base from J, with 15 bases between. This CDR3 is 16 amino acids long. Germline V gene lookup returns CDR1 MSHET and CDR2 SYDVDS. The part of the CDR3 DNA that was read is TGTGCTAGCAGTACACAGGGGGGGAGAAACTATGCTGAGCAGTTC. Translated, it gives CASSTQGGRNYAEQF. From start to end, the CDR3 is CASSTQGGRNYAEQFF.

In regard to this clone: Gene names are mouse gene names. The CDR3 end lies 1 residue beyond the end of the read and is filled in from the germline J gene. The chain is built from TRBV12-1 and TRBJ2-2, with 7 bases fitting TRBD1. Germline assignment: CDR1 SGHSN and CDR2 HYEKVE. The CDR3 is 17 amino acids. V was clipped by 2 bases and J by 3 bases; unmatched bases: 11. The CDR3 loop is CASSRTQGDRDTGQLYF. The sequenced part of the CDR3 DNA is TGTGCCAGCTCTCGTACCCAGGGGGATCGGGACACCGGGCAGCTCTAC.

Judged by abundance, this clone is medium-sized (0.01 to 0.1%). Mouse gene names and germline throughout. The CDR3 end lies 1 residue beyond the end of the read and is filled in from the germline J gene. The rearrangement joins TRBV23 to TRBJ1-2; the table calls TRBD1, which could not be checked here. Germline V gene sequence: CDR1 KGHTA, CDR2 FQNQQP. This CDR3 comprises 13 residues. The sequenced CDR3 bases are TGCTCCAGCAGTCAAGTAGCAAACTCCGACTACACC. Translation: CSSSQVANSDYT. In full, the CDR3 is CSSSQVANSDYTF. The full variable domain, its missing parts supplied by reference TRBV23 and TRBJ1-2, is DAAVTQKPRYLIKMKGQEAEMKCIPEKGHTAVFWYQQKQSKELKFLIYFQNQQPLDQIDMVKERFSAVCPSSSLCSLGIRTCEAEDSALYLCSSSQVANSDYTFGSGTRLLVI.

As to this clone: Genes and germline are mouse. The covered CDR3 bases are TGTGCCAGCGGTGATGCGACTGGTTCTATGGATGCTGAGCAGTTC. It translates to CASGDATGSMDAEQF. The entire CDR3 protein is CASGDATGSMDAEQFF. The J gene is TRBJ2-1, the V gene TRBV13-2; the D gene is possibly TRBD2 (6 bases). The CDR3 end is not reached by the read, which stops 1 residue before it; the germline J gene fills it in. CDR1 and CDR2 from the germline V gene are NNHNN and SYGAGS (reference sequence). Between the trimmed V and J ends, which lost 0 bases and 5 bases, there was a span of 15 bases. CDR3 size: 16 residues.

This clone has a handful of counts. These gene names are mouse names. The sequenced CDR3 bases are TGTGCCAGCAGTCTGGATACAGAAGTCTTC. This sequence encodes CASSLDTEVF. The CDR3 in its entirety is CASSLDTEVFF. J is TRBJ1-1 and V is TRBV26; D unresolved. The read gets to within 1 residue of the CDR3 end, and the germline J gene fills in the rest. The CDR3 has 11 amino acids. V dropped 2 bases and J dropped 5 bases, with 3 bases sitting between them. Germline CDR1 is KGHPV and CDR2 is FQNQEV (reference sequence).

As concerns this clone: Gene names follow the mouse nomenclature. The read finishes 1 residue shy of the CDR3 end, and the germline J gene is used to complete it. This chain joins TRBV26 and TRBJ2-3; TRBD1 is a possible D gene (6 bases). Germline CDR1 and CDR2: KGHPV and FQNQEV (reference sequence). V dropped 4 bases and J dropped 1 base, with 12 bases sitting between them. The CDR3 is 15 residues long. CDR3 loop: CASSRTGWGAETLYF. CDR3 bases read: TGTGCCAGCAGTCGTACAGGGTGGGGTGCAGAAACGCTGTAT.

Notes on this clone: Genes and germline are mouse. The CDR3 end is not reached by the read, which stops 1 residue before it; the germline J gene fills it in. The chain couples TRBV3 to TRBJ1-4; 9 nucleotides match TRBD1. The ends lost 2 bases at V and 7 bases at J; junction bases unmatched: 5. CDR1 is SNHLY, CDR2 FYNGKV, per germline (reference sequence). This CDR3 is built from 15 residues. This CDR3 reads CASSLRDRAGERLFF. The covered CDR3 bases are TGTGCCAGCAGCTTAAGGGACAGGGCAGGCGAAAGATTATTT.

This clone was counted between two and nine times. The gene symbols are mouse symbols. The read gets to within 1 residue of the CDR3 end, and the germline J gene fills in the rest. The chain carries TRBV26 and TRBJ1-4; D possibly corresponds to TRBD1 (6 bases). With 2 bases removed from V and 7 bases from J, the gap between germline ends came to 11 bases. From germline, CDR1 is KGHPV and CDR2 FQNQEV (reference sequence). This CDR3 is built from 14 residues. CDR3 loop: CASSLAQGTERLFF. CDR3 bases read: TGTGCCAGCAGTCTGGCTCAGGGGACCGAAAGATTATTT. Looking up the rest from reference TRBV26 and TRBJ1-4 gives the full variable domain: NSKVIQTPRYLVKGQGQKAKMRCIPEKGHPVVFWYQQNKNNEFKFLINFQNQEVLQQIDMTEKRFSAECPSNSPCSLEIQSSEAGDSALYLCASSLAQGTERLFFGHGTKLSVL.

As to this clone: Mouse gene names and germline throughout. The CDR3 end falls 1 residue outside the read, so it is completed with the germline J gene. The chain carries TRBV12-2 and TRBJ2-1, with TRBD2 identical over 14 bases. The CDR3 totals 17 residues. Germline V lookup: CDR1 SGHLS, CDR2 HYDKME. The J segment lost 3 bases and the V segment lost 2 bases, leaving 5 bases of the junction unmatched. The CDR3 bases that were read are TGTGCCAGCTCTCCAGGGACTGGGGGGGCGTCCTATGCTGAGCAGTTC. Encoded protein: CASSPGTGGASYAEQF. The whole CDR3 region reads CASSPGTGGASYAEQFF.

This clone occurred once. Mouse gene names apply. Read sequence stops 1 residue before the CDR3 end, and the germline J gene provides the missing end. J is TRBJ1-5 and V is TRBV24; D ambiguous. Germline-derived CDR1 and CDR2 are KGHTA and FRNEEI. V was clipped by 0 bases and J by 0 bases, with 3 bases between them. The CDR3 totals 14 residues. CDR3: CASSLYNNNQAPLF. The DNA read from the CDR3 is TGTGCCAGCAGTCTGTACAATAACAACCAGGCTCCGCTT.

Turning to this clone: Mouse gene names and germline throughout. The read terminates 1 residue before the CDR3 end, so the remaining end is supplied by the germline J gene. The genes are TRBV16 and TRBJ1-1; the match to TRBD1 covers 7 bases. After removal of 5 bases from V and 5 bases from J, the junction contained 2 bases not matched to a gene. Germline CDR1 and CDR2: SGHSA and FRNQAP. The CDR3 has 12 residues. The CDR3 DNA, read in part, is TGTGCAAGCAGCCTGACAGGGACAGAAGTCTTC. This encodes CASSLTGTEVF. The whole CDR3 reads CASSLTGTEVFF.

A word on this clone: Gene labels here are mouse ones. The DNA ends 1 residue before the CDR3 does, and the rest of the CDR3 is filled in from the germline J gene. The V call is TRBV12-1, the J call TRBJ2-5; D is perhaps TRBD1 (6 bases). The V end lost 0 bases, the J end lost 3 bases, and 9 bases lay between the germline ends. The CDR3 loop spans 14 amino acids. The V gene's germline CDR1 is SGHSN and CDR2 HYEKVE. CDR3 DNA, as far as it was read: TGTGCCAGCTCTCTCCCGGGACATCAAGACACCCAGTAC. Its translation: CASSLPGHQDTQY. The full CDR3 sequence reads CASSLPGHQDTQYF.

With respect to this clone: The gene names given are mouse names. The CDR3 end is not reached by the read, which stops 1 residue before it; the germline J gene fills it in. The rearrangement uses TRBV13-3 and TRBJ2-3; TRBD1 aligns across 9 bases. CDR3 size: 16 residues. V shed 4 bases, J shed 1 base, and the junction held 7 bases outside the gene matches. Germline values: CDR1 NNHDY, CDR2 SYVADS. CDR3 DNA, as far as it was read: TGTGCCAGCAGTCTACAGGGGGCTCAGGGTGCAGAAACGCTGTAT. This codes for CASSLQGAQGAETLY. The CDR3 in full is CASSLQGAQGAETLYF.

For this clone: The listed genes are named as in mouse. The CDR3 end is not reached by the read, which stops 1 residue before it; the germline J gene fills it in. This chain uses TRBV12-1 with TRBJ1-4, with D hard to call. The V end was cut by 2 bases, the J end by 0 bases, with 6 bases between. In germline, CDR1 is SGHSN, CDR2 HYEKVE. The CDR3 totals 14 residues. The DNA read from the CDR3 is TGTGCCAGCTCTCAGACAATTTCCAACGAAAGATTATTT. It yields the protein CASSQTISNERLF. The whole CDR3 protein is CASSQTISNERLFF.

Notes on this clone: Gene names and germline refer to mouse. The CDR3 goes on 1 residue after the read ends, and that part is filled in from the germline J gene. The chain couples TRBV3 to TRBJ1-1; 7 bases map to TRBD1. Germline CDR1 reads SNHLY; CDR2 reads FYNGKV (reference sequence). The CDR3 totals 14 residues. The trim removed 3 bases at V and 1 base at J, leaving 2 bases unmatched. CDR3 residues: CASSLGQKNTEVFF. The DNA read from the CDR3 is TGTGCCAGCAGCTTGGGACAGAAAAACACAGAAGTCTTC.

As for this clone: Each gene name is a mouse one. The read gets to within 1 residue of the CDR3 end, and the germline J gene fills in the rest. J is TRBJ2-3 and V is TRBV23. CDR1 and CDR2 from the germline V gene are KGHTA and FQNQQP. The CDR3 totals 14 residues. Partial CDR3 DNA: TGCTCCAGCAGTCGGGGTGGTAGTGCAGAAACGCTGTAT. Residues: CSSSRGGSAETLY. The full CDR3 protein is CSSSRGGSAETLYF.

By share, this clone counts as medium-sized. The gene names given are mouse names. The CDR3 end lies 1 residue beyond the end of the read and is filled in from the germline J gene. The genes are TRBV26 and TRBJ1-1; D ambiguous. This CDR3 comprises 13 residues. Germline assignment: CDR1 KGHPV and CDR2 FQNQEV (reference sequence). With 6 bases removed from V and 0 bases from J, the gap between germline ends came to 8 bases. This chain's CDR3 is CASSLTSNTEVFF. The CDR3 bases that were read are TGTGCCAGCAGCTTGACGTCAAACACAGAAGTCTTC.

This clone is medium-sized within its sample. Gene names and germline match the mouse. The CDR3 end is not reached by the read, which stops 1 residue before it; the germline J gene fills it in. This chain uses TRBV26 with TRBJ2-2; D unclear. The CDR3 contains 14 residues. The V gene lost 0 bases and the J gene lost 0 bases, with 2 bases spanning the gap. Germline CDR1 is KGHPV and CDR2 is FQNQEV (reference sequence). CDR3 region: CASSLSANTGQLYF. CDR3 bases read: TGTGCCAGCAGTCTGTCAGCAAACACCGGGCAGCTCTAC.